This paragraph covers one T cell receptor beta chain sequence. Preparation of the TCRbeta library involved a method that used unique molecular identifiers. TCRdb recomputed calls from the PCR reads with MiXCR, one row per CDR3 protein. Of more than 250,000 distinct CDR3 sequences in the sample, over 8% were seen once. Germline lookup yields CDR1 KGHSH and CDR2 LQKENI. The CDR3 loop spans 17 amino acids. After removal of 2 bases from V and 7 bases from J, the junction contained 13 bases not matched to a gene. The sample comes from a study of T-cell reconstitution after alpha-beta-depleted transplantation in children.

J is TRBJ2-2 and V is TRBV18; the match to TRBD2 covers 7 bases. The source is a human donor who donated a stem cell graft to a child with SCID. The sequencing used PBMCs from the stem cell graft donor, collected from the stem cell graft. The CDR3, as DNA: TGTGCCAGCTCACCAAGCTCCGGGACTACGATTCTCGGGGAGCTGTTTTTT. This gives the protein CASSPSSGTTILGELFF.